The TCR beta chain under discussion was sequenced for a study of blood T cell repertoires in COVID-19. Study-level background: Samples came from the United States, Italy and Spain, spanning acute and convalescent COVID-19. The analysed material was cDNA or gDNA that came from T cells, B-cell-depleted T cells, or PBMCs.

Study processing details: Amplification with reference gene primers provided the estimates of nucleated cell counts. Here immunoSEQ multiplex PCR was the method, and the copy in TCRdb shows in-frame clones only, minus some. The DNA was the basis for D and trimming; V, J and clone size are from that table. The sample has some 89,000 clones, roughly 78% seen once. Germline V gene sequence: CDR1 KGHSH, CDR2 LQKENI. The CDR3 has 12 amino acids. V was shortened by 3 bases and J by 8 bases, with 10 bases between the two germline ends. V is TRBV18 and J is TRBJ1-1; D not resolved. The receptor was isolated from a woman aged 80 or older with acute or convalescent COVID-19. What was sequenced was peripheral blood. The CDR3 here is CASSPQTSEAFF. The CDR3 bases are TGTGCCAGCTCACCTCAGACTTCCGAAGCTTTCTTT.